The clone carrying this T cell receptor beta chain has just one count. Its specificity is not known. This sample was included in a study of OX40 agonist ivuxolimab in advanced cancers. Whole-study findings and limits: CD4+ and CD8+ T cells in blood underwent clonal expansion by week 6 at 0.1 to 3.0 mg/kg.

The germline V and J ends were trimmed by 4 bases and 8 bases, with 15 bases remaining between them. Germline V gene sequence: CDR1 SGDLS, CDR2 YYNGEE. The CDR3 covers 14 residues. Sequenced by immunoSEQ multiplex PCR; TCRdb stores in-frame clones only, minus some. The sample includes 90,000 to 130,000 clones, about 92% of them seen just once. The sequence was obtained from an adult with an advanced solid tumor such as melanoma, head and neck, liver or kidney cancer. The material sequenced was CD4+ or CD8+ T cells sorted from blood, taken in a trial of the OX40 agonist ivuxolimab. The gene calls are TRBV9 and TRBJ1-4, with D perhaps matching TRBD1 (6 bases). CDR3 sequence reads: CASSPNRVPEKLFF. The DNA for the CDR3 is TGTGCCAGCAGCCCCAACAGGGTCCCCGAAAAACTGTTTTTT.